The clone carrying this TCR beta chain was recorded many times. Each TCR transcript was tagged with a 10-nucleotide random UMI during 5'RACE. From 15-18 subjects, every sequencing run obtained over 190 million TCR-beta sequences. TCRdb processed the 5' RACE reads anew with MiXCR; each CDR3 protein has one entry. The sample lists approximately 100,000 distinct CDR3 sequences, 3% to 4.5% occurring once. These data are taken from a study of neurological immune-mediated disorders. Germline V CDR1 and CDR2: SGDLS, YYNGEE. This CDR3 comprises 15 residues. Trimming took 4 bases from V and 2 from J, leaving 16 bases between them.

Sequenced material: PBMCs. This sequence was found in a woman between 45 and 60 years old with multiple sclerosis. The chain recombines TRBV9 with TRBJ2-7; D possibly corresponds to TRBD2 (6 bases). The DNA of the CDR3 is TGTGCCAGCAGCCTCTCATCGGGGGTCGCCTACGAGCAGTACTTC. As protein: CASSLSSGVAYEQYF.